These 29 T cell receptor beta chains came from one sample sequenced in a study of CD8+CD57+ T cells in acquired aplastic anemia. Genomic DNA, the template, was used for profiling of the TCR beta VDJ and CDR3. TCRdb recomputed calls from the reads with MiXCR, one row per CDR3 protein. Here the sample spans some 140,000 distinct CDR3 sequences, 52% being singletons. CD8+CD57+ cell expansion had been shown by flow cytometry in patients chosen for sequencing. The sample comprised sorted CD4+, CD8+, or CD8+CD57+ T cells (not recorded which) from PBMCs. The receptors originated from a human donor with aplastic anemia.

This chain joins TRBV20-1 and TRBJ1-6; 10 nucleotides align to TRBD1. V lost 5 bases and J lost 8; bases outside the gene matches: 9. Germline values: CDR1 DFQATT, CDR2 SNEGSKA (reference sequence). The CDR3 is 15 amino acids. This CDR3 reads CSAPHAGTGDSPLHF. The CDR3, as DNA: TGCAGTGCTCCTCATGCCGGGACAGGGGATTCACCCCTCCACTTT.

This clonotype was detected a few times. The V and J genes are TRBV29-1 and TRBJ1-3, with 7 bases identical to TRBD1. V shed 4 bases, J shed 8 bases, and the junction held 5 bases outside the gene matches. Germline CDR1 is SQVTM and CDR2 is ANQGSEA. The CDR3 is made up of 12 amino acids. The CDR3 DNA reads as TGCAGCGTTGCGGTACAGGGGCACACCATATATTTT. Translation: CSVAVQGHTIYF.

This clonotype was seen many times. The chain links TRBV4-3 to TRBJ1-6; D gene ambiguous. Germline CDR1 reads LGHNA; CDR2 reads YSLEER. V was shortened by 0 bases and J by 7 bases, with 13 bases between the two germline ends. The CDR3 sequence is 16 residues long. CDR3 bases: TGCGCCAGCAGCCAAGAACGAGCCCTTGGGAATTCACCCCTCCACTTT. Its protein product is CASSQERALGNSPLHF.

The chain has TRBV11-1 and TRBJ2-3; D is unresolved. Germline V gene data show CDR1 as SGHAT and CDR2 as FQDESV (reference sequence). This CDR3 is 16 amino acids long. Trimming removed 1 base at V and 2 bases at J, with 13 bases between. As DNA, the CDR3 is TGTGCCAGCAGCTTAGTCGCAGTCGAGGCCACAGATACGCAGTATTTT. Translating gives CASSLVAVEATDTQYF.

The chain is built from TRBV20-1 and TRBJ2-5; possible D gene TRBD2, 6 bases. V was pared by 6 bases and J by 2 bases, with 19 bases between. CDR3 length: 15 residues. Germline V lookup: CDR1 DFQATT, CDR2 SNEGSKA (reference sequence). The CDR3 sequence: CSAFLHRDSQETQYF. The CDR3 nucleotides are TGCAGTGCCTTCCTACACCGGGACTCACAAGAGACCCAGTACTTC.

This clonotype was picked up one time. The chain combines TRBV25-1 with TRBJ2-7; 10 nucleotides match TRBD2. Losses at the gene ends were 8 bases for V and 7 bases for J; bases not matched to a gene: 8. The CDR3 is 13 amino acids. Per the germline V gene, CDR1 is MGHDK and CDR2 is SYGVNS. The CDR3 loop is CASALAGVGEQYF. For the CDR3, the DNA is TGTGCCAGCGCGCTAGCGGGAGTAGGTGAGCAGTACTTC.

CDR3 residues: CASSAEQYF. For the CDR3, the DNA is TGTGCCAGCAGCGCCGAGCAGTACTTC. The gene calls are TRBV9 and TRBJ2-7, with D unresolved. This CDR3 spans 9 amino acids. Germline CDR1 is SGDLS and CDR2 is YYNGEE. Trimming pared 3 bases from V and 6 bases from J, leaving 1 base between.

This clonotype showed up many times. CDR3 protein: CASRGVRKGQETQYF. CDR3 DNA: TGTGCCAGCAGGGGGGTACGTAAAGGACAAGAGACCCAGTACTTC. V gene TRBV6-1 combines with J gene TRBJ2-5; tentatively, D is TRBD1 or TRBD2 (5 bases each). V lost 6 bases and J 2 bases, leaving 16 bases between the germline ends. The CDR3 runs 15 residues. Germline CDR1 MNHNS, CDR2 SASEGT.

CDR3 sequence (DNA): TGTGCCAGCAGAACGGGGGCCACCTACGAGCAGTACTTC. It specifies CASRTGATYEQYF. The V call is TRBV2, the J call TRBJ2-7; D possibly matches TRBD1 or TRBD2 (6 bases each). Trimming left V 6 bases short and J 2 bases short, with 11 bases between. This CDR3 contains 13 residues. CDR1 and CDR2 from the germline V gene are SNHLY and FYNNEI.

The sample holds a few counts of this clonotype. The V gene is TRBV2, the J gene TRBJ2-3; D not resolved. The CDR3 runs to 14 residues. CDR1 is SNHLY, CDR2 FYNNEI, per germline. Trimming removed 1 base from V and 2 bases from J, with 7 bases in between. The CDR3 spells CASSEGSVTDTQYF. The CDR3 coding sequence is TGTGCCAGCAGTGAAGGGTCAGTCACAGATACGCAGTATTTT.

The V gene is TRBV7-2, the J gene TRBJ2-7; the D gene is possibly TRBD2 (5 bases). This CDR3 comprises 15 residues. V lost 4 bases to trimming and J lost 0 bases, with 13 bases between them. CDR1 is SGHTA and CDR2 is FQGNSA in the germline V gene. The CDR3 region has the DNA TGTGCCAGCAGCTCTGTTAGCGTGAGCTCCTACGAGCAGTACTTC. Its translation is CASSSVSVSSYEQYF.

CDR3 region: CASSHAPHF. CDR3 nucleotide sequence: TGTGCCAGCAGTCACGCCCCCCACTTT. The chain links TRBV5-4 to TRBJ1-6; D is unclear. Looked up from germline, CDR1 is SGHNT and CDR2 is YYREEE (reference sequence). The V end was cut by 5 bases, the J end by 18 bases, with 9 bases between. This CDR3 comprises 9 residues.

The chain carries TRBV20-1 and TRBJ2-5; no definite D call. The CDR3 totals 13 residues. The ends were cut back, 2 bases at V and 3 bases at J, with 10 bases in the middle. CDR1 and CDR2 (germline): DFQATT, SNEGSKA (reference sequence). The CDR3 DNA reads TGCAGTGCTAGAAGGATTCTGAAAGAGACCCAGTACTTC. Its translation: CSARRILKETQYF.

This clonotype has ten or more counts. This chain connects TRBV27 to TRBJ1-5; D remains unclear. The CDR3 contains 14 residues. The V gene lost 6 bases and the J gene lost 3 bases, with 12 bases spanning the gap. In germline, CDR1 is MNHEY, CDR2 SMNVEV (reference sequence). CDR3 coding DNA: TGTGCCAGCAGGGGAATGGAACTCAATCAGCCCCAGCATTTT. It encodes CASRGMELNQPQHF.

This clonotype was recorded at least ten times. The rearrangement uses TRBV11-2 and TRBJ2-1, with TRBD2 identical over 14 bases. CDR1 SGHAT and CDR2 FQNNGV come from the germline V gene. This CDR3 contains 17 residues. Trimming at V came to 1 base and at J to 9 bases, leaving 8 bases not matched to a gene. The CDR3 DNA is TGTGCCAGCAGCTTAGGGGGACTAGCGGGGGAAGTGGTTGAGCAGTTCTTC. Residues: CASSLGGLAGEVVEQFF.

The gene calls are TRBV19 and TRBJ1-5, with 7 bases fitting TRBD1. The germline V gene has CDR1 LNHDA and CDR2 SQIVND (reference sequence). CDR3 size: 14 residues. Germline trimming cut 3 bases from V and 4 bases from J; bases unmatched to any gene: 3. The DNA for the CDR3 is TGTGCCAGTAGTATGCAGGGGGGAAATCAGCCCCAGCATTTT. This encodes CASSMQGGNQPQHF.

Concerning this clonotype: This sequence may be a read error, since a much larger clone differs from it by one base. The chain joins TRBV10-3 to TRBJ1-2; D gene ambiguous. Germline CDR1 reads ENHRY; CDR2 reads SYGVKD. V gave up 10 bases and J gave up 6 bases, with 27 bases separating them. The CDR3 spans 16 residues. Here the CDR3 reads CASSTLSFIHEHGYTF. The CDR3 coding sequence is TGTGCCAGCAGCACACTCTCATTCATTCACGAGCATGGCTACACCTTC.

The rearrangement joins TRBV2 to TRBJ2-5; TRBD2 aligns across 10 bases. The CDR3 totals 15 residues. V lost 7 bases to trimming and J lost 5 bases; unmatched junction nucleotides: 10. Per the germline V gene, CDR1 is SNHLY and CDR2 is FYNNEI. The chain's CDR3 is CASKSNSGGWETQYF. For the CDR3, the DNA is TGTGCCAGCAAATCCAATAGCGGGGGGTGGGAGACCCAGTACTTC.

This chain links TRBV6-1 with TRBJ2-2; perhaps TRBD2 as D (5 bases). CDR1 is MNHNS and CDR2 is SASEGT in the germline V gene. Between the trimmed V and J ends, which lost 5 bases and 5 bases, there was a span of 18 bases. The CDR3 spans 16 residues. The CDR3 region is CASSRPGRVSTGELFF. CDR3 sequence (DNA): TGTGCCAGCAGTCGCCCGGGAAGGGTTTCAACCGGGGAGCTGTTTTTT.

This clonotype was detected a few times. The chain has TRBV24-1 and TRBJ2-1; D remains ambiguous. CDR1 KGHDR and CDR2 SFDVKD come from the germline V gene. This CDR3 comprises 12 residues. Trimming shortened V by 4 bases and J by 8 bases, and 8 bases separated the two germline ends. The CDR3 protein is CATSEIGDEQFF. CDR3 nucleotides: TGTGCCACCAGTGAAATAGGCGATGAGCAGTTCTTC.

Regarding this clonotype: This likely comes from a read error, as the CDR3 has no conserved phenylalanine or tryptophan at its end. V usage is TRBV15 and J usage is TRBJ2-5; D unresolved. Trimming pared 1 base from V and 4 bases from J, leaving 4 bases between. CDR1 LNHNV and CDR2 YYDKDF come from the germline V gene (reference sequence). There are 12 residues in the CDR3. CDR3 bases: TGTGCCACCAGCAGAGTTGGAGAGACCCAGTACTAC. The encoded protein is CATSRVGETQYY.

This clonotype has only a few counts. The gene calls are TRBV11-2 and TRBJ2-7; the D call may be TRBD1 or TRBD2 (6 bases each). The CDR3 is 14 amino acids. In germline, CDR1 is SGHAT, CDR2 FQNNGV. V was shortened by 3 bases and J by 4 bases, with 13 bases between the two germline ends. The CDR3 sequence is CASSFAAGTYEQYF. The DNA of the CDR3 is TGTGCCAGCAGCTTTGCTGCGGGGACATACGAGCAGTACTTC.

DNA for the CDR3: TGTGCCAGTAGTTGGACCGTTACGGATACGCAGTATTTT. It translates to CASSWTVTDTQYF. The rearrangement uses TRBV19 and TRBJ2-3; no clear D. Germline values: CDR1 LNHDA, CDR2 SQIVND (reference sequence). This CDR3 contains 13 residues. The germline V and J ends were trimmed by 5 bases and 6 bases, with 12 bases remaining between them.

A remark on this clonotype: This likely comes from a read error, as the CDR3 has no conserved phenylalanine or tryptophan at its end. The limits of the CDR3 on the DNA are not certain, so only TCRdb's listed CDR3 is given. This chain joins TRBV10-3 and TRBJ2-1; no check of the table's D call, TRBD1, against the DNA was made. From its first to its last residue, the CDR3 has 8 amino acids. The germline gives CDR1 ENHRY, CDR2 SYGVKD. CDR3 amino acids: CAIKVASR.

This clonotype was recorded a few times. As DNA, the CDR3 is TGTGCCAGCCGCCGGTACCAAGAGACCCAGTACTTC. Translation gives CASRRYQETQYF. The chain joins TRBV7-6 to TRBJ2-5; the D is unclear. The CDR3 loop spans 12 amino acids. CDR1 is SGHVS and CDR2 is FNYEAQ in the germline V gene. V dropped 8 bases and J dropped 0 bases, with 7 bases sitting between them.

This chain links TRBV24-1 with TRBJ2-2; 14 positions agree with TRBD2. Germline CDR1 is KGHDR and CDR2 is SFDVKD. The CDR3 has 16 amino acids. With 5 bases clipped from V and 8 bases from J, the junction kept 6 bases outside the gene matches. The CDR3 nucleotides are TGTGCCACCAGTGCAATGGGGACTAGCGGGAGAGGGGAGCTGTTTTTT. Protein sequence: CATSAMGTSGRGELFF.

V and J are TRBV2 and TRBJ1-2; TRBD1 matches 7 bases. CDR3 size: 12 residues. The germline gives CDR1 SNHLY, CDR2 FYNNEI. The V and J ends lost 5 bases and 6 bases, in that order; junction bases with no gene match: 3. CDR3 sequence: CASSTGVDGYTF. The CDR3 nucleotides read TGTGCCAGCAGTACAGGGGTTGATGGCTACACCTTC.

Remarks on this clonotype: It may be a read error: a sequence one base away is much more abundant. The chain has TRBV20-1 and TRBJ1-1; D call uncertain. This CDR3 spans 13 amino acids. The germline V gene encodes CDR1 DFQATT and CDR2 SNEGSKA (reference sequence). V dropped 3 bases and J dropped 1 base, with 9 bases sitting between them. CDR3 DNA: TGCAGTGCTAGGGGCGATAAGAACACTGAAGCTTTCTTT. It encodes CSARGDKNTEAFF.

This clonotype has at least ten counts. V and J are TRBV7-9 and TRBJ1-5; 12 bases match TRBD1. Germline assignment: CDR1 SEHNR and CDR2 FQNEAQ (reference sequence). J was trimmed by 5 bases and V by 8 bases; bases with no gene match: 4. The CDR3 spans 14 residues. The CDR3 protein is CASRGQGADQPQHF. As DNA, the CDR3 is TGTGCCAGCCGGGGACAGGGGGCCGATCAGCCCCAGCATTTT.